Below are 28 T cell receptor beta chains sequenced from a single sample in a study of cytomegalovirus exposure and HLA in healthy donors. Sequencing was performed with immunoSEQ multiplex PCR; in TCRdb, only in-frame clones are kept and a portion is missing. The repertoire holds approximately 46,000 clones, with 85% to 95% as singletons. What was sequenced was PBMCs. The receptor source for this set is a man aged 18 to 30 in good health and CMV-seronegative.

The CDR3 bases are TGTGCCAGCAGCTTGGCGGGAGGGCCTATAGATACGCAGTATTTT. Translated: CASSLAGGPIDTQYF. The chain combines TRBV7-2 with TRBJ2-3, with 9 bases fitting TRBD2. J was trimmed by 5 bases and V by 3 bases; bases with no gene match: 6. This CDR3 has 15 amino acids. Per the germline V gene, CDR1 is SGHTA and CDR2 is FQGNSA.

This clone is a singleton in its sample. As DNA, the CDR3 is TGTGCCAGCAGCCCTCGAGGGTCAGGGGCGTCTGGGGCCAACGTCCTGACTTTC. This sequence encodes CASSPRGSGASGANVLTF. The rearrangement links TRBV7-9 to TRBJ2-6, with D perhaps TRBD1 (6 bases). This CDR3 is built from 18 residues. Trimming removed 5 bases from V and 1 base from J, with 18 bases in between. Looked up from germline, CDR1 is SEHNR and CDR2 is FQNEAQ (reference sequence). Full variable domain (rest looked up from reference TRBV7-9 and TRBJ2-6): DTGVSQNPRHKITKRGQNVTFRCDPISEHNRLYWYRQTLGQGPEFLTYFQNEAQLEKSRLLSDRFSAERPKGSFSTLEIQRTEQGDSAMYLCASSPRGSGASGANVLTFGAGSRLTVL.

The chain couples TRBV2 to TRBJ1-4, with TRBD1 identical over 8 bases. Germline assignment: CDR1 SNHLY and CDR2 FYNNEI. This CDR3 is 16 amino acids long. The V gene end was trimmed by 8 bases and the J gene end by 5 bases; junction bases not matched to a gene: 13. In nucleotides, the CDR3 is TGTGCCAGCGGGGGACAGGTGGAGGGAACCAATGAAAAACTGTTTTTT. Translation gives CASGGQVEGTNEKLFF.

V and J are TRBV6-4 and TRBJ2-2, with a tentative D call TRBD1 (6 bases). The CDR3 sequence is 15 residues long. Trimming stripped 3 bases from V and 4 bases from J, with 12 bases between. Germline CDR1 reads MRHNA; CDR2 reads SNTAGT. CDR3 nucleotide sequence: TGTGCCAGCAGTGAAACCCGACAGGTCACCGGGGAGCTGTTTTTT. As protein: CASSETRQVTGELFF.

The V call is TRBV6-1, the J call TRBJ2-3; 9 positions agree with TRBD2. The CDR3 has 15 amino acids. V shed 6 bases, J shed 5 bases, and the junction held 9 bases outside the gene matches. Germline CDR1 is MNHNS and CDR2 is SASEGT. The CDR3 bases are TGTGCCAGCAGCAGTAAAGCGGGAGGTGGAGATACGCAGTATTTT. Its protein product is CASSSKAGGGDTQYF.

This clone was picked up a small number of times. The rearrangement uses TRBV10-2 and TRBJ2-7; D uncertain. The CDR3 consists of 10 residues. Germline loops: CDR1 WSHSY, CDR2 SAAADI. V was pared by 9 bases and J by 6 bases, with 9 bases between. In nucleotides, the CDR3 is TGCGCCAGTGGAGCAGCCGAGCAGTACTTC. Translation gives CASGAAEQYF.

The chain uses TRBV29-1 and TRBJ2-7; 8 bases map to TRBD1. The CDR3 spans 13 residues. Germline-derived CDR1 and CDR2 are SQVTM and ANQGSEA. The J segment lost 6 bases and the V segment lost 4 bases, leaving 8 bases of the junction unmatched. The CDR3 loop reads CSVVAGGVSEQYF. The CDR3 DNA follows: TGCAGCGTTGTAGCAGGGGGCGTTTCCGAGCAGTACTTC.

This chain uses TRBV30 with TRBJ2-5; D unclear. The CDR3 sequence is 14 residues long. CDR1 is GTSNPN, CDR2 SVGIG, per germline (reference sequence). V was pared by 2 bases and J by 5 bases, with 15 bases between. CDR3 in DNA: TGTGCCTGGAGTATCCGGAGTGGAGTGGAGACCCAGTACTTC. The encoded protein is CAWSIRSGVETQYF.

The V call is TRBV6-5, the J call TRBJ1-1, with 9 bases aligning to TRBD1. With V trimmed by 6 bases and J by 6 bases, 5 bases remained unmatched. Germline assignment: CDR1 MNHEY and CDR2 SVGAGI. The CDR3 runs 13 residues. CDR3 in DNA: TGTGCCAGCAGGGGACAGGGCGGGGCTGAAGCTTTCTTT. Its translation: CASRGQGGAEAFF.

CDR3 nucleotides: TGTGCCTGGACACAGATTTACTACAATGAGCAGTTCTTC. Translating it yields CAWTQIYYNEQFF. This sequence joins TRBV30 and TRBJ2-1; D ambiguous. The germline gives CDR1 GTSNPN, CDR2 SVGIG (reference sequence). The CDR3 covers 13 residues. The germline V and J ends were trimmed by 4 bases and 3 bases, with 10 bases remaining between them.

The chain uses TRBV9 and TRBJ1-5; D is unresolved. CDR3 length equals 15 residues. The germline V gene encodes CDR1 SGDLS and CDR2 YYNGEE. V was clipped by 0 bases and J by 0 bases, with 7 bases between them. The CDR3 here is CASSVAGYSNQPQHF. Written as DNA, the CDR3 is TGTGCCAGCAGCGTAGCGGGATATAGCAATCAGCCCCAGCATTTT.

This chain uses TRBV6-5 with TRBJ2-2; tentative D call: TRBD1 (6 bases). This CDR3 is 15 amino acids long. In germline, CDR1 is MNHEY, CDR2 SVGAGI. The V end was cut by 2 bases, the J end by 5 bases, with 12 bases between. CDR3 protein: CASSYGAGETGELFF. In nucleotides, the CDR3 is TGTGCCAGCAGTTACGGGGCAGGGGAGACCGGGGAGCTGTTTTTT.

The chain joins TRBV6-5 to TRBJ2-5, with 7 bases identical to TRBD2. With V trimmed by 5 bases and J by 6 bases, 9 bases remained unmatched. The length of the CDR3 is 14 residues. CDR1 is MNHEY and CDR2 is SVGAGI in the germline V gene. CDR3 DNA: TGTGCCAGCAGTCCCAGCGGGGACGGACAGACCCAGTACTTC. It specifies CASSPSGDGQTQYF.

This clone has more than one count but fewer than ten. Here the CDR3 DNA reads TGTGCCAGCAGTTTATCGGGGGAGCCCTACGAGCAGTACTTC. Amino acid sequence: CASSLSGEPYEQYF. The genes are TRBV28 and TRBJ2-7, with D tentatively TRBD2 (6 bases). The CDR3 is 14 residues long. V was cut by 1 base and J by 2 bases, with 9 bases left in between. Germline V gene sequence: CDR1 MDHEN, CDR2 SYDVKM.

The chain uses TRBV7-9 and TRBJ1-2; D unresolved. Germline CDR1 and CDR2: SEHNR and FQNEAQ (reference sequence). The CDR3 runs to 14 residues. V was pared by 2 bases and J by 7 bases, with 14 bases between. CDR3 amino acids: CASSLISGIGGYTF. In DNA form, the CDR3 reads TGTGCCAGCAGCTTAATTTCGGGAATAGGTGGCTACACCTTC.

This clone has only one observation. The chain uses TRBV7-2 and TRBJ2-5, with 7 bases aligning to TRBD1. CDR3 size: 16 residues. V was clipped by 3 bases and J by 5 bases; unmatched bases: 12. Germline CDR1 is SGHTA and CDR2 is FQGNSA. The DNA for the CDR3 is TGTGCCAGCAGCTTGCTGGCGGCAGGGGGTGGGGAGACCCAGTACTTC. Translating it yields CASSLLAAGGGETQYF.

The chain employs TRBV29-1 and TRBJ2-2; D may be TRBD2 (5 bases). This CDR3 region has 13 residues. V shed 4 bases and J shed 5 bases, with 11 bases lying between them. Germline CDR1 SQVTM, CDR2 ANQGSEA. DNA of the CDR3: TGCAGCGTTGGTACACTAGGAACCGGGGAGCTGTTTTTT. Encoded protein: CSVGTLGTGELFF.

Here the CDR3 DNA reads TGTGCCAGCAGCATCGGGGGACCGAACACCGGGGAGCTGTTTTTT. Amino acids: CASSIGGPNTGELFF. The chain couples TRBV21-1 to TRBJ2-2; no check of the table's D call, TRBD2, against the DNA was made. TRBV21-1 represents a pseudogene. This CDR3 region has 15 residues.

This chain connects TRBV9 to TRBJ2-7; the match to TRBD2 covers 7 bases. The CDR3 is 14 amino acids. CDR1 SGDLS and CDR2 YYNGEE come from the germline V gene. J lost 2 bases, V lost 4 bases, and 6 bases had no gene match. This CDR3 is CASSQLAFTYEQYF. The CDR3 nucleotides read TGTGCCAGCAGCCAACTAGCGTTTACCTACGAGCAGTACTTC. Together with reference TRBV9 and TRBJ2-7, the CDR3 gives the full variable domain: DSGVTQTPKHLITATGQRVTLRCSPRSGDLSVYWYQQSLDQGLQFLIQYYNGEERAKGNILERFSAQQFPDLHSELNLSSLELGDSALYFCASSQLAFTYEQYFGPGTRLTVT.

The chain combines TRBV10-3 with TRBJ1-1, with 10 bases matching TRBD1. This CDR3 is 15 amino acids long. V trimming: 4 bases; J trimming: 5 bases; junction bases outside the gene matches: 7. The germline V gene encodes CDR1 ENHRY and CDR2 SYGVKD. CDR3 residues: CAISAPDRGETEAFF. DNA for the CDR3: TGTGCCATCAGTGCCCCGGACAGGGGGGAAACTGAAGCTTTCTTT.

The chain combines TRBV15 with TRBJ2-7; weak D call: TRBD2 (5 bases). The germline V gene has CDR1 LNHNV and CDR2 YYDKDF (reference sequence). The CDR3 is 9 amino acids. Between the trimmed V and J ends, which lost 6 bases and 12 bases, there was a span of 9 bases. In DNA form, the CDR3 reads TGTGCCACCAGGGGGAGACGGTACTTC. Translating gives CATRGRRYF.

The CDR3 sequence is CASSLRLRGLRTYNEQFF. CDR3 coding DNA: TGTGCCAGCAGTTTGAGACTGCGTGGCTTAAGGACCTACAATGAGCAGTTCTTC. V and J are TRBV28 and TRBJ2-1; D is uncertain. This CDR3 is built from 18 residues. Germline V lookup: CDR1 MDHEN, CDR2 SYDVKM. Deletions cut 3 bases from V and 2 bases from J, with 20 bases between.

The V and J genes are TRBV5-1 and TRBJ2-1; D possibly corresponds to TRBD1 (6 bases). The germline V and J ends were trimmed by 0 bases and 0 bases, with 13 bases remaining between them. Germline loops: CDR1 SGHRS, CDR2 YFSETQ. The CDR3 covers 17 residues. In nucleotides, the CDR3 is TGCGCCAGCAGCTTGGGGGGGCAAGCGAGCTCCTACAATGAGCAGTTCTTC. This encodes CASSLGGQASSYNEQFF.

This chain links TRBV9 with TRBJ2-1; 11 bases line up with TRBD2. V lost 4 bases to trimming and J lost 0 bases; unmatched junction nucleotides: 6. Germline V gives CDR1 SGDLS, CDR2 YYNGEE. The CDR3 totals 17 residues. The CDR3 spells CASSSRTSGHSYNEQFF. In DNA, the CDR3 is TGTGCCAGCAGCTCACGGACTAGCGGGCACTCCTACAATGAGCAGTTCTTC.

The rearrangement links TRBV5-1 to TRBJ1-2; 7 nucleotides match TRBD1. V trimming: 3 bases; J trimming: 4 bases; junction bases outside the gene matches: 6. The CDR3 contains 14 residues. Germline V lookup: CDR1 SGHRS, CDR2 YFSETQ. The CDR3 sequence: CASSSRQGGYGYTF. CDR3 sequence (DNA): TGCGCCAGCAGCTCCCGACAGGGCGGCTATGGCTACACCTTC.

The V call is TRBV10-3, the J call TRBJ1-2; 7 bases line up with TRBD1. J gave up 6 bases and V 6 bases, and 10 bases lay outside the gene matches. Germline V gene sequence: CDR1 ENHRY, CDR2 SYGVKD. CDR3 length: 14 amino acids. The CDR3 region is CAISQSRGQDGYTF. The CDR3 DNA is TGTGCCATCAGCCAATCGAGGGGGCAGGATGGCTACACCTTC.

V and J are TRBV7-9 and TRBJ2-7, with 8 bases aligning to TRBD2. CDR3 length: 16 amino acids. Per the germline V gene, CDR1 is SEHNR and CDR2 is FQNEAQ (reference sequence). Trimming removed 0 bases from V and 3 bases from J; junction bases left unmatched: 7. The CDR3 protein is CASSLARGEGNYEQYF. The CDR3 coding sequence is TGTGCCAGCAGCTTAGCGCGGGGGGAGGGAAACTACGAGCAGTACTTC. Combining the CDR3 with reference TRBV7-9 and TRBJ2-7 gives the whole variable domain DTGVSQNPRHKITKRGQNVTFRCDPISEHNRLYWYRQTLGQGPEFLTYFQNEAQLEKSRLLSDRFSAERPKGSFSTLEIQRTEQGDSAMYLCASSLARGEGNYEQYFGPGTRLTVT.

CDR3 DNA: TGTGCCAGCAGTCGGGACTACCTTTCCTACGAGCAGTACTTC. Translated, it gives CASSRDYLSYEQYF. The rearrangement uses TRBV6-1 and TRBJ2-7; the match to TRBD2 covers 7 bases. CDR1 is MNHNS and CDR2 is SASEGT in the germline V gene. The junction had 5 bases not matched to a gene; V was cut back by 5 bases and J by 1 base. The CDR3 covers 14 residues.